This record looks at one T cell receptor (beta chain) sequence and its context. The antigen is not known. This CDR3 is built from 16 residues. Germline V gene data show CDR1 as KGHSH and CDR2 as LQKENI. V gave up 0 bases and J gave up 2 bases; unmatched junction bases: 4. This specimen comes from a study of CD4+ T cells in melanoma. Study-wide results and limits: In melanoma, neoantigen-specific CD4+ T cells reportedly differed in differentiation state. CD8+ T cell, macrophage and B cell function reportedly correlated with neoantigen-specific CD4+ T cells.

The repertoire was sequenced with immunoSEQ multiplex PCR; TCRdb's copy has only in-frame clones and lacks some. The repertoire holds about 140,000 clones, with over 90% as singletons. This chain connects TRBV18 to TRBJ2-5, with 9 bases identical to TRBD2. This TCR was recovered from a human donor with melanoma. CDR3 residues: CASSPPGRGGQETQYF. CDR3 coding DNA: TGTGCCAGCTCACCACCTGGGCGGGGGGGACAAGAGACCCAGTACTTC.